This T cell receptor (beta chain) appears in the sequencing data of a study of CXCR3-negative and CXCR3-positive naive CD8 T cells. Study overall: Sequencing brought in some 130 million TRB reads altogether, and each library got about 1.5 +/- 0.3 million.

Germline values: CDR1 PRHDT, CDR2 FYEKMQ (reference sequence). This CDR3 has 16 residues. The study made its TRB cDNA libraries by 5' RACE, adding UMI labels. Reprocessing the 5' RACE reads, TCRdb reports a single entry for every CDR3 protein and omits DNA. This repertoire comprises about 62,000 distinct CDR3 sequences; its ten largest clones make up 4.3%. Material for sequencing was naive CXCR3- CD8+ T cells from blood. Subset described: CD45RO-CCR7+CD27+CD95- naive CD8+ T cells lacking CXCR3 (TNR3-). This sequence originates from a human donor in good health. Some clones in this sample may be carry-over from other donors' samples. The chain carries TRBV13 and TRBJ1-2; TCRdb gives TRBD1 as the D gene, but with no DNA this cannot be confirmed. CDR3 protein: CASSYGQVPGGYGYTF.